Sequencing of this TCR beta chain was carried out in a study of blood T cell repertoires in COVID-19. Looking at the study overall: PBMCs, B-cell-depleted T cells, or T cells provided the cDNA or gDNA that made up the material.

Trimming removed 0 bases from V and 8 bases from J, with 6 bases in between. The CDR3 spans 12 residues. CDR1 and CDR2 (germline): KGHDR, SFDVKD. How the authors handled the data: Reference gene primer amplification yielded estimated nucleated cell counts. Method: immunoSEQ multiplex PCR; TCRdb's copy keeps in-frame clones and lacks some. V and J calls and clone size are copied from that table; D and trimming were computed from the DNA. The table has 250,000 to 350,000 clones, approximately 84% seen once. The source material was peripheral blood. The V call is TRBV24-1, the J call TRBJ1-2; D gene unclear. The clonotype originates from a woman younger than 45 who had recovered from COVID-19. CDR3 coding DNA: TGTGCCACCAGTGATTTGGATGGCGGCTACACCTTC. Amino acid sequence: CATSDLDGGYTF.